This T cell receptor beta chain was captured by sequencing in a study of blood T cell repertoires in COVID-19. The CDR3 consists of 16 residues. V lost 1 base, J lost 0 bases, and 9 bases lay in between. Germline V gives CDR1 SGHAT, CDR2 FQNNGV. This table comes from immunoSEQ multiplex PCR, and its TCRdb copy is limited to in-frame clones, with some not included. The sample contains some 190,000 clones, about 88% of which appear only once. The source of this sequence is a woman in her thirties or forties in a cohort exposed to, infected with or recovered from COVID-19 (not recorded which). The chain is built from TRBV11-2 and TRBJ2-2; unclear D gene. The sequencing sample was made of PBMCs or T cells enriched from blood (not recorded which). The CDR3 loop is CASSLGPYANTGELFF. The CDR3 DNA is TGTGCCAGCAGCTTAGGTCCCTACGCGAACACCGGGGAGCTGTTTTTT.